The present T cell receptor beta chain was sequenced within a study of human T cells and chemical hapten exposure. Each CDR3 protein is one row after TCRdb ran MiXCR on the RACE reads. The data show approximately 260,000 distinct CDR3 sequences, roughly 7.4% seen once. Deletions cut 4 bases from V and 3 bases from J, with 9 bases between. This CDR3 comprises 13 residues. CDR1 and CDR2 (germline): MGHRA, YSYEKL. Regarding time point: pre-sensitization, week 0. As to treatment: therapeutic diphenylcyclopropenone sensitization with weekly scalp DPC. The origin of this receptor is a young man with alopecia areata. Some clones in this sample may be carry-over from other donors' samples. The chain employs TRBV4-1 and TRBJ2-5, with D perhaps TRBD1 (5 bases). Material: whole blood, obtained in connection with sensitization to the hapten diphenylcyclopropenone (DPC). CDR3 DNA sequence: TGCGCCAGCAGCCCCCAGGGTAAAGAGACCCAGTACTTC. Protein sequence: CASSPQGKETQYF.